The following is a TCR beta chain sequence with its context. Its antigen is unidentified. The source of the sample is a study of monozygotic twins with cystic fibrosis. Study-wide background: Libraries were built from 3 to 3.5 micrograms of fragmented DNA using about 14 PCR cycles.

Study-wide findings and caveats: The repertoire was suggested to be naive-dominated, clonality median about 0.01. Unrelated CF individuals shared fewer identical clonotypes than monozygotic CF twins.

TCRdb's copy holds only in-frame clones and misses some; the assay was immunoSEQ multiplex PCR. The table records approximately 24,000 clones, about 83% of them present only once. This CDR3 has 12 amino acids. V lost 6 bases and J lost 9, with 15 bases in between. CDR1 SGDLS and CDR2 YYNGEE come from the germline V gene. The source of this sequence is a woman aged 25-40 years with cystic fibrosis. The rearrangement links TRBV9 to TRBJ1-2; a weak D match, TRBD1 (5 bases). Sample: blood. CDR3 nucleotide sequence: TGTGCCAGCACCCAAGACAGTTTCAGCTACACCTTC. It yields the protein CASTQDSFSYTF.